This T cell receptor beta chain is drawn from a study of breast tumors, draining lymph nodes, adjacent tissues. Study-level results: That most tumor T cells come from lymph nodes remained unproven. Tumors had less TCR diversity than lymph nodes, more than nontumor tissue. Tumor and nontumor repertoires were significantly more similar in luminal-like than in basal-like breast cancer.

TCRdb re-analysed the multiplex PCR reads in MiXCR, keeping a single row per CDR3 protein. The sample has some 150,000 distinct CDR3 sequences, 20% to 25% seen once; the top ten hold roughly 2.6%. J was trimmed by 2 bases and V by 11 bases; bases with no gene match: 14. Germline lookup yields CDR1 ENHRY and CDR2 SYGVKD. The length of the CDR3 is 18 residues. This clonotype was found many times. The antigen is undetermined. Breast cancer patients provided tissue from their axillary draining lymph nodes. The clonotype originates from a female donor with breast cancer. Some clones in this sample may be carry-over from other donors' samples. The sample taken for sequencing was axillary lymph node tissue. This chain joins TRBV10-3 and TRBJ2-6; 11 positions agree with TRBD1. The CDR3 protein is CAAYDRDRGGAGANVLTF. CDR3 DNA: TGTGCCGCCTATGACCGGGACAGGGGGGGCGCTGGGGCCAACGTCCTGACTTTC.